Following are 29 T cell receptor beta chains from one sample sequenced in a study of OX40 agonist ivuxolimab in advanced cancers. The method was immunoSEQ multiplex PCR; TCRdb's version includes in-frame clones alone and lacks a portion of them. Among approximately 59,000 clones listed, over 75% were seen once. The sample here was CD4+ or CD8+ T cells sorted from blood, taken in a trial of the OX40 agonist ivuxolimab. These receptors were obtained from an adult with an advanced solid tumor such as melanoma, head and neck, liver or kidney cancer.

CDR3 bases: TGTGCCAGCAGTCCCACATACAAAAACATTCAGTACTTC. It encodes CASSPTYKNIQYF. The chain links TRBV6-5 to TRBJ2-4; D unclear. Germline V gene data show CDR1 as MNHEY and CDR2 as SVGAGI. Trimming removed 5 bases at V and 3 bases at J, with 8 bases between. The CDR3 has 13 amino acids.

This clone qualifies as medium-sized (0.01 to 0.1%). CDR3 amino acids: CASTGFSVLETQYF. The DNA of the CDR3 is TGTGCCAGCACAGGGTTTTCAGTCTTGGAGACCCAGTACTTC. The rearrangement joins TRBV6-1 to TRBJ2-5, with a weak D call TRBD1 (5 bases). The germline gives CDR1 MNHNS, CDR2 SASEGT. This CDR3 contains 14 residues. V was cut by 7 bases and J by 5 bases, with 17 bases left in between.

CDR3 sequence: CASSSPDSANYGYTF. The CDR3, as DNA: TGTGCCAGCAGTTCCCCGGACAGCGCAAACTATGGCTACACCTTC. This chain joins TRBV6-5 and TRBJ1-2; TRBD1 might be the D (6 bases). The ends were cut back, 4 bases at V and 2 bases at J, with 14 bases in the middle. CDR1 is MNHEY and CDR2 is SVGAGI in the germline V gene. The CDR3 has 15 residues.

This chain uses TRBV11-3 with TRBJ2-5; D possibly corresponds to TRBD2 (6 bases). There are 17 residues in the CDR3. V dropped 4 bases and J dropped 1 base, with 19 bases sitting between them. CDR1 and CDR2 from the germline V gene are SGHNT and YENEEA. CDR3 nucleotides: TGTGCCAGCAGCTCCCGAACGGGAAAGGGACTCCAAGAGACCCAGTACTTC. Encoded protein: CASSSRTGKGLQETQYF.

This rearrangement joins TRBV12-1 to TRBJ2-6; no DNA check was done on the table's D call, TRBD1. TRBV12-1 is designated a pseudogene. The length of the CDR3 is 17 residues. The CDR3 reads CASSFQIGQSRANVLTF. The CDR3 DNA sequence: TGTGCCAGCAGCTTTCAGATAGGACAAAGTCGGGCCAACGTCCTGACTTTC.

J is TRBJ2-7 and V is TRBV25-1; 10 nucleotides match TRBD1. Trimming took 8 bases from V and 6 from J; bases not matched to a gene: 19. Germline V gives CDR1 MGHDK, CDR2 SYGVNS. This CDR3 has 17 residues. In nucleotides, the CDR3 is TGTGCCAGCGCCCGGGACAGGGGTCGAGGAGGCCGAGGCGAGCAGTACTTC. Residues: CASARDRGRGGRGEQYF.

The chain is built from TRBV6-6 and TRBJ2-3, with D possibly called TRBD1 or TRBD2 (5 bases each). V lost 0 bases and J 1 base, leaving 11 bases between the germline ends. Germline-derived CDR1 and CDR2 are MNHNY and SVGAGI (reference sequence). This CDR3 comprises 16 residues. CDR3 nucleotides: TGTGCCAGCAGTTACTCGATGGGGGTAGGCACAGATACGCAGTATTTT. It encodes CASSYSMGVGTDTQYF.

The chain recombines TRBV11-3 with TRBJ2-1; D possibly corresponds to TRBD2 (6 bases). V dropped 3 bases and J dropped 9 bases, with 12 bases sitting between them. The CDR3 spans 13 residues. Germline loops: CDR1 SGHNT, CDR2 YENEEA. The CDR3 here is CASSFSPEGEQFF. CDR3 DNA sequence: TGTGCCAGCAGCTTTAGTCCGGAGGGTGAGCAGTTCTTC.

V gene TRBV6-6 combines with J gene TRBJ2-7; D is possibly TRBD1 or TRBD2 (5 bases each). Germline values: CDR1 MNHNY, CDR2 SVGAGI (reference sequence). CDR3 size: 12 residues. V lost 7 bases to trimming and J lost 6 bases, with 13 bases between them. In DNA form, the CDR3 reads TGTGCCAGCACCACCCAGAGGGGCGAGCAGTACTTC. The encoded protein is CASTTQRGEQYF.

The CDR3 spells CASSVRDPGETQYF. The CDR3 DNA reads TGCGCCAGCAGCGTCCGGGACCCCGGGGAGACCCAGTACTTC. The chain couples TRBV5-1 to TRBJ2-5; D is possibly TRBD1 or TRBD2 (5 bases each). The CDR3 sequence is 14 residues long. Per the germline V gene, CDR1 is SGHRS and CDR2 is YFSETQ. The germline V and J ends were trimmed by 4 bases and 5 bases, with 15 bases remaining between them.

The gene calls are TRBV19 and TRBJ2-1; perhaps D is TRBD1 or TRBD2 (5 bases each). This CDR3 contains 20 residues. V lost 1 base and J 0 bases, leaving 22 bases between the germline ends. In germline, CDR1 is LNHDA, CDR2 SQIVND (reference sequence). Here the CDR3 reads CASSIVRAGRQRSSYNEQFF. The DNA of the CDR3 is TGTGCCAGTAGTATAGTTCGGGCTGGTCGACAGCGGAGCTCCTACAATGAGCAGTTCTTC.

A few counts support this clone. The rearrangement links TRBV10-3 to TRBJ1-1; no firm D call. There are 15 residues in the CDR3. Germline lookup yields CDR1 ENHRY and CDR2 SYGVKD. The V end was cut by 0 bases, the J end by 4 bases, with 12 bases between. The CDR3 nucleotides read TGTGCCATCAGTGAGTCGGAGGGATCGGGCACTGAAGCTTTCTTT. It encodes CAISESEGSGTEAFF.

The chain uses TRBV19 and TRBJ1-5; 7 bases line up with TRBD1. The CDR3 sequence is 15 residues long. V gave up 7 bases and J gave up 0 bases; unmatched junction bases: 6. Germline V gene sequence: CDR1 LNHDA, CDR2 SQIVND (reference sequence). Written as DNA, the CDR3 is TGTGCCAGTATCAGGGACAGCAATAGCAATCAGCCCCAGCATTTT. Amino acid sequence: CASIRDSNSNQPQHF.

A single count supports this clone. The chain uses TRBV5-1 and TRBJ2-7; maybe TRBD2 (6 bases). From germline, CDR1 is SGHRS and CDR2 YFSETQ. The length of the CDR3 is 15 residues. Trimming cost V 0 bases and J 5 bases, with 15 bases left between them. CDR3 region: CASSLASNSGHEQYF. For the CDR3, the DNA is TGCGCCAGCAGCTTGGCCTCCAATAGCGGCCACGAGCAGTACTTC.

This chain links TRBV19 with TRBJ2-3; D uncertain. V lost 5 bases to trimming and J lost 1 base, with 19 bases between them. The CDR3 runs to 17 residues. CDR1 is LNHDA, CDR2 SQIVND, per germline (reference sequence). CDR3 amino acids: CASSLQVSGFRTDTQYF. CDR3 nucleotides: TGTGCCAGTAGTCTACAAGTATCGGGCTTCCGCACAGATACGCAGTATTTT.

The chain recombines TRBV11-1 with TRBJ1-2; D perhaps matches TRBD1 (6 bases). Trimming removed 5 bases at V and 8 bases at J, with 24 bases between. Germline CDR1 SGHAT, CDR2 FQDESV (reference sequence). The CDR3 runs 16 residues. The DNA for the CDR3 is TGTGCCAGCAGCCTAGGGGGGACGCATGAAAGAGGAGGCTACACCTTC. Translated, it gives CASSLGGTHERGGYTF.

CDR3 bases: TGTGCCAGCAGGGACAGGGCCCGGGGCTACACCTTC. This gives the protein CASRDRARGYTF. The chain carries TRBV27 and TRBJ1-2, with 8 bases that match TRBD1. V was pared by 6 bases and J by 8 bases, with 5 bases of the junction left unmatched. The CDR3 is 12 residues long. The germline CDR1 and CDR2 sequences are MNHEY and SMNVEV (reference sequence).

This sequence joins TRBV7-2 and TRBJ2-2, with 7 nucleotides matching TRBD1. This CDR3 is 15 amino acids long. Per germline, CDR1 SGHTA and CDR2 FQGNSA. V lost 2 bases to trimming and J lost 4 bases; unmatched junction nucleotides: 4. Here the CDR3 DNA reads TGTGCCAGCAGCTTAACAGGGGACGGCACCGGGGAGCTGTTTTTT. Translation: CASSLTGDGTGELFF.

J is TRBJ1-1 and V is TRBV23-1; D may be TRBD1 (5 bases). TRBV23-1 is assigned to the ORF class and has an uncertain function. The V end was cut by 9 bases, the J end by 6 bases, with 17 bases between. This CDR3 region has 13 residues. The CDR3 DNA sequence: TGCGCCAGAGGGGCAGGGCGGAAAGCTGAAGCTTTCTTT. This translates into CARGAGRKAEAFF.

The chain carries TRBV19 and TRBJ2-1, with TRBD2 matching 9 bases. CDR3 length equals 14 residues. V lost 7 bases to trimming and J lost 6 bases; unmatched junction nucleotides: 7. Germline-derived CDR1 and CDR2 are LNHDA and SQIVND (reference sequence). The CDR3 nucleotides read TGTGCCAGTAAGTCTAGCGGGAACGCCAATGAGCAGTTCTTC. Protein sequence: CASKSSGNANEQFF.

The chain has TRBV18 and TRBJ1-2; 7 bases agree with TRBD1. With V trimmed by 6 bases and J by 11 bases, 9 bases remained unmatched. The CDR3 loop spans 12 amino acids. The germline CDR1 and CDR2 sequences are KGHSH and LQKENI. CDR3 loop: CASSVGQEKYTF. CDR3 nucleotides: TGTGCCAGCTCGGTCGGACAGGAAAAATACACCTTC.

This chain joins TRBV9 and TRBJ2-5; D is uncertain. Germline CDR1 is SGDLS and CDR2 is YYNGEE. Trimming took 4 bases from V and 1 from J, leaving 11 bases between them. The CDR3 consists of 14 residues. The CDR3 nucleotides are TGTGCCAGCAGCCCCGGAGTGGGCCAAGAGACCCAGTACTTC. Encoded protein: CASSPGVGQETQYF.

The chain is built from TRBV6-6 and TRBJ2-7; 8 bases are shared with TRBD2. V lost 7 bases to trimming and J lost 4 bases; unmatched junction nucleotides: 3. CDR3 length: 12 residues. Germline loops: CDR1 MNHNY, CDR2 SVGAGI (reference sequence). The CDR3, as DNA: TGTGCCAGCACCGGGGGGGGGTACGAGCAGTACTTC. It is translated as CASTGGGYEQYF.

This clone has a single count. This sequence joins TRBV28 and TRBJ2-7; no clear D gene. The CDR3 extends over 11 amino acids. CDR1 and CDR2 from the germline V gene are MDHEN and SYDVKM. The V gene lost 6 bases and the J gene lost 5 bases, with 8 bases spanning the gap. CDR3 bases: TGTGCCAGCAGCCGAAGGGACGAGCAGTACTTC. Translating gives CASSRRDEQYF.

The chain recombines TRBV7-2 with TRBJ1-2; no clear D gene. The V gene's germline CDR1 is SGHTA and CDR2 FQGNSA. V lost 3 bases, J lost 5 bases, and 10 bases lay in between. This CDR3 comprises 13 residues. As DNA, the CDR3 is TGTGCCAGCAGCTTGTGGACGGAATATGGCTACACCTTC. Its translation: CASSLWTEYGYTF.

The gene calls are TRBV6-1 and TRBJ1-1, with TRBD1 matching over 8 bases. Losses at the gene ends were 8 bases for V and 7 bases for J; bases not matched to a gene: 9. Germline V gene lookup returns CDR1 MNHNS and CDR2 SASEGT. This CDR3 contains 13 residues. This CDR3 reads CASPPQQGGEAFF. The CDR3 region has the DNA TGTGCCAGCCCCCCCCAACAGGGGGGTGAAGCTTTCTTT.

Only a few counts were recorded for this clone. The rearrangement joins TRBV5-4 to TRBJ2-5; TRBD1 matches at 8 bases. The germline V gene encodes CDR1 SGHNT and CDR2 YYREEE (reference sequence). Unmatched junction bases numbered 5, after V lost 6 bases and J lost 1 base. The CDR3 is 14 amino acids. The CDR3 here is CASKRDRGQETQYF. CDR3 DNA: TGTGCCAGCAAAAGAGACAGGGGCCAAGAGACCCAGTACTTC.

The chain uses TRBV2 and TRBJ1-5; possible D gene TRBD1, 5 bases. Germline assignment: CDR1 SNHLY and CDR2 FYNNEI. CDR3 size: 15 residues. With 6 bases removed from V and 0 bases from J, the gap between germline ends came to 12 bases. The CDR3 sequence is CASRPSGLSNQPQHF. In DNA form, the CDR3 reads TGTGCCAGCAGGCCCTCGGGGCTTAGCAATCAGCCCCAGCATTTT.

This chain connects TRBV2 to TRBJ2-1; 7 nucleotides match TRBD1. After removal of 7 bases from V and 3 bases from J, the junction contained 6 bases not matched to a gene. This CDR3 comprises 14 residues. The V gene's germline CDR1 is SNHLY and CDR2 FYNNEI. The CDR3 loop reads CASNPGQSYNEQFF. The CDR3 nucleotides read TGTGCCAGCAATCCGGGACAGAGCTACAATGAGCAGTTCTTC.